One and the same sample provided the 23 T cell receptor beta chains below, sequenced in a study of T cell responses to AZD1222 COVID-19 vaccine. TCRdb's table, derived via immunoSEQ multiplex PCR, lists solely in-frame clones and lacks some. The sample has 120,000 to 150,000 clones, roughly 88% seen once; the top ten hold around 1.6%. The starting material was peripheral blood, obtained 28 days after the second AZD1222 dose. The receptors were sampled from an adult who received the AZD1222 COVID-19 vaccine.

V usage is TRBV6-5 and J usage is TRBJ1-6; no reliable D call. Germline loops: CDR1 MNHEY, CDR2 SVGAGI. V gave up 4 bases and J gave up 7 bases, with 14 bases separating them. The CDR3 has 15 residues. This CDR3 reads CASSFPLATNSPLHF. CDR3 bases: TGTGCCAGCAGTTTCCCCTTGGCTACCAATTCACCCCTCCACTTT.

The genes are TRBV4-1 and TRBJ1-1; D remains unclear. Germline V CDR1 and CDR2: MGHRA, YSYEKL. CDR3 size: 14 residues. V was cut by 4 bases and J by 1 base, with 10 bases left in between. The CDR3 DNA reads as TGCGCCAGCAGCCTAAGCCCCGGGAACACTGAAGCTTTCTTT. Translation gives CASSLSPGNTEAFF.

This clone is a singleton in its sample. The chain is built from TRBV19 and TRBJ2-6; 7 nucleotides align to TRBD1. This CDR3 is built from 20 residues. CDR1 and CDR2 (germline): LNHDA, SQIVND (reference sequence). The J segment lost 3 bases and the V segment lost 5 bases, leaving 19 bases of the junction unmatched. Here the CDR3 DNA reads TGTGCCAGTAGTCCCTCTGGGCCCCTCACGACAGGGCTTGGGGCCAACGTCCTGACTTTC. This translates into CASSPSGPLTTGLGANVLTF. The entire variable domain, with the rest obtained from reference TRBV19 and TRBJ2-6, is as follows: DGGITQSPKYLFRKEGQNVTLSCEQNLNHDAMYWYRQDPGQGLRLIYYSQIVNDFQKGDIAEGYSVSREKKESFPLTVTSAQKNPTAFYLCASSPSGPLTTGLGANVLTFGAGSRLTVL.

The genes are TRBV6-2 or TRBV6-3 and TRBJ2-1; 8 bases are a match to TRBD2. V trimming: 6 bases; J trimming: 0 bases; junction bases outside the gene matches: 4. The CDR3 spans 15 residues. The germline V gene has CDR1 MNHEY and CDR2 SVGEGT. CDR3 residues: CASSVSGNSYNEQFF. Here the CDR3 DNA reads TGTGCCAGCAGCGTTAGCGGGAACTCCTACAATGAGCAGTTCTTC.

The gene calls are TRBV6-2 or TRBV6-3 and TRBJ2-1, with D perhaps TRBD1 or TRBD2 (5 bases each). Germline values: CDR1 MNHEY, CDR2 SVGEGT. This CDR3 region has 16 residues. The V end lost 4 bases, the J end lost 1 base, and 14 bases lay between the germline ends. The CDR3 DNA is TGTGCCAGCAGTTCGGCCGGGACGCTTTCCTACAATGAGCAGTTCTTC. Translated: CASSSAGTLSYNEQFF.

The rearrangement uses TRBV6-5 and TRBJ2-2, with D possibly being TRBD1 or TRBD2 (6 bases each). The CDR3 has 16 amino acids. The germline V and J ends were trimmed by 2 bases and 6 bases, with 16 bases remaining between them. The V gene's germline CDR1 is MNHEY and CDR2 SVGAGI. The CDR3 coding sequence is TGTGCCAGCAGTTACCTCGGGGGCGGTCGGGCCGGGGAGCTGTTTTTT. It translates to CASSYLGGGRAGELFF.

The rearrangement links TRBV6-5 to TRBJ1-1; D is unclear. The CDR3 covers 11 residues. The V gene lost 7 bases and the J gene lost 1 base, with 4 bases spanning the gap. CDR1 and CDR2 (germline): MNHEY, SVGAGI. As DNA, the CDR3 is TGTGCCAGCACTCGGAACACTGAAGCTTTCTTT. Its protein is CASTRNTEAFF.

This rearrangement joins TRBV29-1 to TRBJ1-1, with D maybe TRBD1 (5 bases). Trimming pared 2 bases from V and 5 bases from J, leaving 9 bases between. There are 12 residues in the CDR3. Germline loops: CDR1 SQVTM, CDR2 ANQGSEA. The CDR3 loop reads CSVERGATEAFF. The CDR3 coding sequence is TGCAGCGTTGAACGGGGCGCGACTGAAGCTTTCTTT. Supplemented by reference TRBV29-1 and TRBJ1-1, the full variable domain reads SAVISQKPSRDICQRGTSLTIQCQVDSQVTMMFWYRQQPGQSLTLIATANQGSEATYESGFVIDKFPISRPNLTFSTLTVSNMSPEDSSIYLCSVERGATEAFFGQGTRLTVV.

The chain has TRBV28 and TRBJ2-5; 11 bases align to TRBD2. V shed 3 bases and J 4 bases; nucleotides not matched to a gene: 13. The CDR3 consists of 18 residues. Germline V lookup: CDR1 MDHEN, CDR2 SYDVKM. The CDR3 DNA follows: TGTGCCAGCAGTTTGGAACTAGCGGGAGATGGGTACAGAGAGACCCAGTACTTC. This gives the protein CASSLELAGDGYRETQYF.

The chain joins TRBV28 to TRBJ1-1; 12 bases match TRBD1. V shed 7 bases, J shed 4 bases, and the junction held 22 bases outside the gene matches. CDR1 MDHEN and CDR2 SYDVKM come from the germline V gene. The CDR3 is 20 residues long. CDR3 protein: CASTSLGGWGQGAFGTEAFF. CDR3 bases: TGTGCCAGCACCTCATTGGGAGGTTGGGGACAGGGGGCGTTTGGCACTGAAGCTTTCTTT.

The chain carries TRBV5-1 and TRBJ2-3; D is uncertain. CDR1 is SGHRS and CDR2 is YFSETQ in the germline V gene. This CDR3 spans 16 amino acids. V lost 0 bases and J 0 bases, leaving 11 bases between the germline ends. The CDR3 region is CASSLGADGSTDTQYF. The CDR3 nucleotides read TGCGCCAGCAGCTTGGGTGCGGACGGTAGCACAGATACGCAGTATTTT.

The V call is TRBV5-6, the J call TRBJ2-1; 15 nucleotides match TRBD2. Germline V gene sequence: CDR1 SGHDT, CDR2 YYEEEE. V lost 4 bases to trimming and J lost 9 bases; unmatched junction nucleotides: 8. CDR3 size: 16 residues. In DNA form, the CDR3 reads TGTGCCAGCAGCCCAGGACCGGGACTAGCGGGAGGTGAGCAGTTCTTC. Its protein is CASSPGPGLAGGEQFF.

The chain uses TRBV6-5 and TRBJ2-2; D not certain. Looked up from germline, CDR1 is MNHEY and CDR2 is SVGAGI. The CDR3 extends over 14 amino acids. Trimming removed 7 bases at V and 6 bases at J, with 15 bases between. The DNA for the CDR3 is TGTGCCAGCACCCGTCCCTCTGGATCCGGGGAGCTGTTTTTT. Protein sequence: CASTRPSGSGELFF.

This chain uses TRBV7-2 with TRBJ2-1, with D hard to call. Trimming removed 1 base at V and 15 bases at J, with 19 bases between. The CDR3 covers 14 residues. The germline V gene encodes CDR1 SGHTA and CDR2 FQGNSA. The CDR3 bases are TGTGCCAGCAGCTTAGGTGGAGCGAGTGGAGAATCGTTCTTC. This gives the protein CASSLGGASGESFF.

Turning to this clone: This sample includes further DNA sequences coding for the same CDR3. This chain links TRBV5-1 with TRBJ1-1; perhaps TRBD1 as D (5 bases). Germline assignment: CDR1 SGHRS and CDR2 YFSETQ. Trimming took off 4 bases at V and 2 bases at J, with 12 bases between the two ends. CDR3 size: 14 residues. The CDR3 here is CASSPGTGNTEAFF. CDR3 DNA: TGCGCCAGCAGCCCCGGGACGGGAAACACTGAAGCTTTCTTT.

The rearrangement links TRBV18 to TRBJ1-1, with 7 bases aligning to TRBD1. The germline CDR1 and CDR2 sequences are KGHSH and LQKENI. J was trimmed by 1 base and V by 3 bases; bases with no gene match: 5. The CDR3 extends over 15 amino acids. The CDR3 region is CASSPPRQGNTEAFF. CDR3 in DNA: TGTGCCAGCTCACCCCCAAGACAGGGGAACACTGAAGCTTTCTTT.

The sample holds one count of this clone. The chain uses TRBV7-9 and TRBJ2-1; 10 bases are a match to TRBD1. Per germline, CDR1 SEHNR and CDR2 FQNEAQ (reference sequence). V was clipped by 6 bases and J by 4 bases; unmatched bases: 12. The CDR3 runs to 17 residues. CDR3 bases: TGTGCCAGCAGGTCACTCCCGGGACAGGGGATATACAATGAGCAGTTCTTC. It translates to CASRSLPGQGIYNEQFF.

The genes are TRBV6-5 and TRBJ1-1, with TRBD1 matching 7 bases. This CDR3 has 11 residues. Germline CDR1 is MNHEY and CDR2 is SVGAGI. V lost 6 bases, J lost 8 bases, and 3 bases stayed unmatched. DNA of the CDR3: TGTGCCAGCAGGAGACAGGGAGAAGCTTTCTTT. This encodes CASRRQGEAFF.

V and J are TRBV19 and TRBJ1-2, with a weak D call TRBD1 (6 bases). The germline CDR1 and CDR2 sequences are LNHDA and SQIVND (reference sequence). There are 15 residues in the CDR3. Trimming removed 3 bases at V and 4 bases at J, with 15 bases between. Written as DNA, the CDR3 is TGTGCCAGTAGTATCGGGGACACGGACGGCTATGGCTACACCTTC. It encodes CASSIGDTDGYGYTF.

The chain joins TRBV11-2 to TRBJ1-4; no definite D call. Germline V gene sequence: CDR1 SGHAT, CDR2 FQNNGV. CDR3 length equals 15 residues. Trimming removed 1 base from V and 8 bases from J, with 14 bases in between. The CDR3 DNA reads TGTGCCAGCAGCTTAGGTGTAGGGATGAGAGAAAAACTGTTTTTT. This gives the protein CASSLGVGMREKLFF.

J is TRBJ2-3 and V is TRBV7-3; TRBD2 matches 9 bases. Germline V gene sequence: CDR1 SGHTA, CDR2 FQGTGA. V was pared by 1 base and J by 6 bases, with 2 bases of the junction left unmatched. The CDR3 is made up of 14 amino acids. CDR3 protein: CASSLSGGADTQYF. The CDR3, as DNA: TGTGCCAGCAGCTTAAGCGGGGGGGCCGATACGCAGTATTTT. Using reference TRBV7-3 and TRBJ2-3 for the parts outside the CDR3, the full variable domain is GAGVSQTPSNKVTEKGKYVELRCDPISGHTALYWYRQSLGQGPEFLIYFQGTGAADDSGLPNDRFFAVRPEGSVSTLKIQRTERGDSAVYLCASSLSGGADTQYFGPGTRLTVL.

This clone was seen a handful of times. This chain connects TRBV3-1 (or the pseudogene TRBV3-2) to TRBJ2-1; TRBD2 matches 10 bases. Trimming removed 4 bases from V and 2 bases from J; junction bases left unmatched: 5. The CDR3 loop spans 16 amino acids. The V gene's germline CDR1 is LGHDT and CDR2 YNNKEL (reference sequence). In DNA, the CDR3 is TGTGCCAGCAGCCTCCTAGCGGGAGTCACCTACAATGAGCAGTTCTTC. Protein product: CASSLLAGVTYNEQFF.

CDR3 bases: TGTGCCAGCAGCCAAGCAGCGTTGAACACCGGGGAGCTGTTTTTT. This codes for CASSQAALNTGELFF. This chain links TRBV7-3 with TRBJ2-2; no firm D call. This CDR3 is 15 amino acids long. Trimming pared 5 bases from V and 1 base from J, leaving 11 bases between. Germline V gene data show CDR1 as SGHTA and CDR2 as FQGTGA.